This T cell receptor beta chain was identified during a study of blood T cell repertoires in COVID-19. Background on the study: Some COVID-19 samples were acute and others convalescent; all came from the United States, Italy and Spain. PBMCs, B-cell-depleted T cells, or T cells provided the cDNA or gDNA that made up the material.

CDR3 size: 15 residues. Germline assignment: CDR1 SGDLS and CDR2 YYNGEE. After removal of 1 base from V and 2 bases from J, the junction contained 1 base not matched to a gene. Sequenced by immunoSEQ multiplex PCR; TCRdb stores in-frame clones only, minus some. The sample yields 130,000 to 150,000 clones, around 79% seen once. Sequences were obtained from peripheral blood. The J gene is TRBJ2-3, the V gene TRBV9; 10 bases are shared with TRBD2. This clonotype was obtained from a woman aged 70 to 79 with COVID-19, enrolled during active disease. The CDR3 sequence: CASSVLAGATDTQYF. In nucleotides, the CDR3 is TGTGCCAGCAGCGTACTAGCGGGAGCCACAGATACGCAGTATTTT.